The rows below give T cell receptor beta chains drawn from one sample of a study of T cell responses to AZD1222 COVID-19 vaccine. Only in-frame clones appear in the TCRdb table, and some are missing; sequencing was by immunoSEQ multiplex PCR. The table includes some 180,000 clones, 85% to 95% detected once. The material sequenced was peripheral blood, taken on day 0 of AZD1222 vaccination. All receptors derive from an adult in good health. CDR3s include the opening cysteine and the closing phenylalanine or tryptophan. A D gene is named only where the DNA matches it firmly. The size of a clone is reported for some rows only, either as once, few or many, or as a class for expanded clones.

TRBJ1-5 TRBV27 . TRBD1 CASSPQGHQPQHF TGTGCCAGCAGTCCACAGGGGCATCAGCCCCAGCATTTT
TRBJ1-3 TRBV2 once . CASSEGASGSGYF TGTGCCAGCAGTGAAGGCGCGTCGGGCTCTGGATATTTT
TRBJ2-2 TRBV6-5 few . CASSYARANTGELFF TGTGCCAGCAGTTACGCCAGGGCGAACACCGGGGAGCTGTTTTTT
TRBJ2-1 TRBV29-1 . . CSGIHYNEQFF TGCAGCGGGATTCACTATAATGAGCAGTTCTTC
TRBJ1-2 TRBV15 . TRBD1 CATSRAGQGAYGYTF TGTGCCACCAGCAGAGCAGGACAGGGGGCGTATGGCTACACCTTC
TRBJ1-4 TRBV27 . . CASSLTGSPRKLFF TGTGCCAGCAGTTTAACCGGGTCTCCACGAAAACTGTTTTTT
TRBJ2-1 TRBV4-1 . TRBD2 CASSSGLAGGYNEQFF TGCGCCAGCAGCTCTGGACTAGCGGGAGGGTACAATGAGCAGTTCTTC
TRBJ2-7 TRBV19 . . CASSRGTGSYEQYF TGTGCCAGTAGTAGGGGGACTGGATCCTACGAGCAGTACTTC
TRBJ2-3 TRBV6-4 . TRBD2 CASSGLAGSDTQYF TGTGCCAGCAGTGGACTAGCGGGATCAGATACGCAGTATTTT
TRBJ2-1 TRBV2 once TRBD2 CASTRSGSRSYNEQFF TGTGCCAGCACCCGAAGCGGGAGCCGCTCCTACAATGAGCAGTTCTTC
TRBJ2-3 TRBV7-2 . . CASSLQGSEDTQYF TGTGCCAGCAGCTTACAAGGTTCCGAAGATACGCAGTATTTT
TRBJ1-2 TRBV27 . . CASSEGGDYGYTF TGTGCCAGCAGCGAGGGGGGTGACTATGGCTACACCTTC
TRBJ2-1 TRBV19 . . CASSPLVSYNEQFF TGTGCCAGTAGCCCTTTGGTCTCCTACAATGAGCAGTTCTTC
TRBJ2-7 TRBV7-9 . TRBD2 CASSLGVTSGSSREQYF TGTGCCAGCAGCCTCGGGGTGACTAGCGGGAGTTCGCGCGAGCAGTACTTC
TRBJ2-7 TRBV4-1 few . CASSQGPASSYEQYF TGCGCCAGCAGCCAAGGCCCGGCCAGCTCCTACGAGCAGTACTTC
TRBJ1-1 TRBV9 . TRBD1 CASSVEDRGRGTEAFF TGTGCCAGCAGCGTAGAGGACAGGGGGCGAGGCACTGAAGCTTTCTTT
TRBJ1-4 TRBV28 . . CASSLGEKLFF TGTGCCAGCAGTTTGGGTGAAAAACTGTTTTTT
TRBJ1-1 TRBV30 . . CAAGALEAFF TGTGCCGCAGGGGCCCTTGAAGCTTTCTTT
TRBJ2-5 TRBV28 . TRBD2 CASRGTSGGARETQYF TGTGCCAGCAGGGGGACTAGCGGGGGGGCTCGGGAGACCCAGTACTTC
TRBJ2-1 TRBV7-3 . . CASSLALSSYNEQFF TGTGCCAGCAGCTTAGCGCTTAGCTCCTACAATGAGCAGTTCTTC
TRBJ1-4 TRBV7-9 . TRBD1 CASSLARGGVKEKLFF TGTGCCAGCAGCTTAGCGCGAGGGGGCGTAAAGGAAAAACTGTTTTTT
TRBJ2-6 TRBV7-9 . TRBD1 CASSLDRAFGANVLTF TGTGCCAGCAGCTTGGACAGGGCATTTGGGGCCAACGTCCTGACTTTC
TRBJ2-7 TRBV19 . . CASSMAGGTTSYEQYF TGTGCCAGTAGTATGGCTGGAGGGACCACCTCCTACGAGCAGTACTTC
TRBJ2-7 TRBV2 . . CASSVSDYEQYF TGTGCCAGCAGTGTCTCGGACTACGAGCAGTACTTC
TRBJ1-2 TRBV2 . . CASIETGGYTF TGTGCCAGCATCGAGACCGGTGGCTACACCTTC
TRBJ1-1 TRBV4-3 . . CASSQGNTEAFF TGCGCCAGCAGCCAGGGTAACACTGAAGCTTTCTTT
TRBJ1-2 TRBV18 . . CASSLQRAARRYDYGYTF TGTGCCAGCTCACTTCAACGGGCCGCCAGACGATACGACTATGGCTACACCTTC
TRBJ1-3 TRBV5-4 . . CASSFVEQGNTIYF TGTGCCAGCAGCTTCGTGGAGCAGGGAAACACCATATATTTT
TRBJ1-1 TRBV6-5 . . CASSYPDTEAFF TGTGCCAGCAGTTATCCCGACACTGAAGCTTTCTTT
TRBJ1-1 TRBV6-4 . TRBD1 CASSDTDRDKAFF TGTGCCAGCAGTGACACCGACAGGGATAAAGCTTTCTTT
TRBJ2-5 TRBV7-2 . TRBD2 CASSLGASGIGTQYF TGTGCCAGCAGCTTAGGCGCTAGCGGGATAGGGACCCAGTACTTC
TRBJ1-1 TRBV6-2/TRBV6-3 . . CASSYSGRDSEAFF TGTGCCAGCAGTTACTCGGGGCGGGACTCTGAAGCTTTCTTT
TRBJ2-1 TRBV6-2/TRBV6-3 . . CASSYSLAVSYNEQFF TGTGCCAGCAGTTACTCTCTCGCGGTCTCCTACAATGAGCAGTTCTTC
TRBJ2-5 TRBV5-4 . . CASSPAGWETQYF TGTGCCAGCAGCCCCGCAGGGTGGGAGACCCAGTACTTC
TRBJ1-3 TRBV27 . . CASSLRGSGNTIYF TGTGCCAGCAGTCTAAGGGGCTCTGGAAACACCATATATTTT
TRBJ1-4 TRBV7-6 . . CASSSGGGPDPKLFF TGTGCCAGCAGCTCGGGGGGGGGTCCCGATCCAAAACTGTTTTTT
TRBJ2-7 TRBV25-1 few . CASSDSGRYEQYF TGTGCCAGCAGTGATTCAGGGCGCTACGAGCAGTACTTC